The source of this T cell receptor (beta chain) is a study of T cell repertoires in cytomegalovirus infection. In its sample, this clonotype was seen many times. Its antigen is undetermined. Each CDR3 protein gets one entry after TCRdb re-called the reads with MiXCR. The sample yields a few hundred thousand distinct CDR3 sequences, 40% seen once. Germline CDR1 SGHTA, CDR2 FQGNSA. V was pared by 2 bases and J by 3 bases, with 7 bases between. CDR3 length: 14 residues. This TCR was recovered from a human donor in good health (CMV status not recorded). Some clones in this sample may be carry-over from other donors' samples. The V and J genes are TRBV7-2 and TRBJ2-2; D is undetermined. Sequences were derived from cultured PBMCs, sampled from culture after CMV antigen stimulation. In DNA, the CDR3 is TGTGCCAGCAGCTTAAGATGGGACACCGGGGAGCTGTTTTTT. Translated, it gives CASSLRWDTGELFF.